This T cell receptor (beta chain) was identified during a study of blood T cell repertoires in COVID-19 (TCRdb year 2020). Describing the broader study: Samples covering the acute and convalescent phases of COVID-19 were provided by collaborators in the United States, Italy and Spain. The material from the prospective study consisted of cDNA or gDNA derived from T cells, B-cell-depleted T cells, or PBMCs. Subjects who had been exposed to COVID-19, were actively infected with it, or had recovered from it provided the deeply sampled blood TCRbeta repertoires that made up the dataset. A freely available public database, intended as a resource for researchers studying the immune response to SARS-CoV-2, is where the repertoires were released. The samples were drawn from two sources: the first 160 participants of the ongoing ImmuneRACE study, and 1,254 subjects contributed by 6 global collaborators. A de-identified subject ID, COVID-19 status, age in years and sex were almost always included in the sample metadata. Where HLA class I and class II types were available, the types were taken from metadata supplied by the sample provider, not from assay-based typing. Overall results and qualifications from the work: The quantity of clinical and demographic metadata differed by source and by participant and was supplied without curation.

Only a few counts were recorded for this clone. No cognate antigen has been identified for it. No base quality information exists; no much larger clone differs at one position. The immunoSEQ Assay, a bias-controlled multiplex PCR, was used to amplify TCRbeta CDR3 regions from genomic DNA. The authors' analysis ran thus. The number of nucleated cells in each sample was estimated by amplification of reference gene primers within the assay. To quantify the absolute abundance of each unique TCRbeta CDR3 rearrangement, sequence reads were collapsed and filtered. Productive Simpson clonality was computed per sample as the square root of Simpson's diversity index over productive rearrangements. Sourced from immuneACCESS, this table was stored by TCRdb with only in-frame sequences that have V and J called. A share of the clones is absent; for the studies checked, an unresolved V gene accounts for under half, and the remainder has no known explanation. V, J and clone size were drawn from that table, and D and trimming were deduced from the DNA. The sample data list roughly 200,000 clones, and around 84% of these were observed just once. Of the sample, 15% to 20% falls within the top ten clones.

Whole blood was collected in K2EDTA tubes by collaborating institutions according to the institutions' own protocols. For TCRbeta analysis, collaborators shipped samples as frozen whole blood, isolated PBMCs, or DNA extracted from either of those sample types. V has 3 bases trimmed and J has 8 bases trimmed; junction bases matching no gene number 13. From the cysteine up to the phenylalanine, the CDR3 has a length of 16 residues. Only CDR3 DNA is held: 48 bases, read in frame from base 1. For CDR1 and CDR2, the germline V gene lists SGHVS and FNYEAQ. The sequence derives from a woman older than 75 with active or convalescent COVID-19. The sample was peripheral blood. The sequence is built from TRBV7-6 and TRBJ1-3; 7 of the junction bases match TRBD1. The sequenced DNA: TGTGCCAGCAGCTTTGGCTCCGGGACAGAAACATACACCATATATTTT. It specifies CASSFGSGTETYTIYF.